The 19 T cell receptor beta chains presented below share a single source sample, sequenced in a study of T cell clones after liver transplantation (dated by TCRdb to about 2019). Receptor libraries were prepared by the immunoSEQ multiplex PCR assay. In its TCRdb copy, this immuneACCESS table keeps in-frame sequences only and misses some clones. Where compared with another copy, unresolved V genes explain less than half of these, and the others have no known cause. The sample contains tens of thousands of clones, less than 75% of them found a single time. Around 9.1% of the sample lies in the top ten. The sequencing here drew on CD4+ T cells from blood, taken at the 22-month timepoint. Every receptor here comes from a human patient who received a liver transplant. Because of the transplant, the T cells may be the graft donor's rather than the patient's own.

The CDR3 nucleotides read TGTGCCAGCAGCGCGGGTAGGGGGAATCAGCCCCAGCATTTT. Translation gives CASSAGRGNQPQHF. The chain recombines TRBV5-6 with TRBJ1-5; tentatively, D is TRBD1 (6 bases). Germline assignment: CDR1 SGHDT and CDR2 YYEEEE. The CDR3 spans 14 residues. The V gene lost 4 bases and the J gene lost 4 bases, with 12 bases spanning the gap. Filled out from reference TRBV5-6 and TRBJ1-5, the complete variable domain reads DAGVTQSPTHLIKTRGQQVTLRCSPKSGHDTVSWYQQALGQGPQFIFQYYEEEERQRGNFPDRFSGHQFPNYSSELNVNALLLGDSALYLCASSAGRGNQPQHFGDGTRLSIL.

The rearrangement uses TRBV30 and TRBJ2-7, with no clear D. The CDR3 runs 11 residues. V was cut by 1 base and J by 7 bases, with 8 bases left in between. From germline, CDR1 is GTSNPN and CDR2 SVGIG (reference sequence). The CDR3 DNA follows: TGTGCCTGGAGTGAGGTTAGGGAGCAGTACTTC. Its translation: CAWSEVREQYF.

This chain uses TRBV19 with TRBJ2-1; the D is unclear. Trimming stripped 4 bases from V and 6 bases from J, with 13 bases between. The CDR3 contains 14 residues. Germline V CDR1 and CDR2: LNHDA, SQIVND (reference sequence). The CDR3 sequence is CASSTPRRTNEQFF. CDR3 bases: TGTGCCAGTAGTACCCCCCGTAGGACCAATGAGCAGTTCTTC.

The gene calls are TRBV6-5 and TRBJ1-5; possibly TRBD1 for D (5 bases). Trimming cost V 5 bases and J 7 bases, with 15 bases left between them. This CDR3 is 14 amino acids long. Germline CDR1 reads MNHEY; CDR2 reads SVGAGI. Here the CDR3 DNA reads TGTGCCAGCAGTCCCACCCGGGGGGGACAGCCCCAGCATTTT. Encoded protein: CASSPTRGGQPQHF.

The gene calls are TRBV29-1 and TRBJ2-6, with a weak D call TRBD1 (5 bases). The length of the CDR3 is 14 residues. Trimming shortened V by 5 bases and J by 0 bases, and 8 bases separated the two germline ends. The germline V gene encodes CDR1 SQVTM and CDR2 ANQGSEA. CDR3 loop: CSVTGDSGANVLTF. The CDR3, as DNA: TGCAGCGTTACAGGCGACTCTGGGGCCAACGTCCTGACTTTC.

The gene calls are TRBV28 and TRBJ1-3; tentative D call: TRBD1 (5 bases). CDR1 and CDR2 from the germline V gene are MDHEN and SYDVKM. This CDR3 spans 14 amino acids. V was pared by 7 bases and J by 2 bases, with 12 bases between. The DNA for the CDR3 is TGTGCCAGCATCGGAAGGGGAACTGGAAACACCATATATTTT. Protein: CASIGRGTGNTIYF.

This clone occurred once. The V call is TRBV10-3, the J call TRBJ2-3, with D perhaps TRBD2 (5 bases). Looked up from germline, CDR1 is ENHRY and CDR2 is SYGVKD. Trimming removed 3 bases at V and 4 bases at J, with 14 bases between. The CDR3 is 15 residues long. The CDR3 reads CAISESGREPDTQYF. CDR3 nucleotide sequence: TGTGCCATCAGTGAATCCGGAAGGGAGCCAGATACGCAGTATTTT.

The CDR3 region is CASSDLTGDGTEAFF. In DNA form, the CDR3 reads TGCGCCAGCAGTGACCTGACAGGGGATGGCACTGAAGCTTTCTTT. The gene calls are TRBV10-1 and TRBJ1-1; 8 nucleotides align to TRBD1. CDR1 is WNHNN, CDR2 SYGVQD, per germline (reference sequence). Losses at the gene ends were 3 bases for V and 4 bases for J; bases not matched to a gene: 7. The CDR3 loop spans 15 amino acids.

The chain couples TRBV6-4 to TRBJ1-2; TRBD1 might be the D (6 bases). Trimming stripped 3 bases from V and 5 bases from J, with 10 bases between. Looked up from germline, CDR1 is MRHNA and CDR2 is SNTAGT. The length of the CDR3 is 13 residues. The CDR3 is CASSESRGYGYTF. In nucleotides, the CDR3 is TGTGCCAGCAGTGAATCGAGGGGGTATGGCTACACCTTC.

The chain couples TRBV4-2 to TRBJ2-1, with 12 bases that match TRBD1. Per the germline V gene, CDR1 is LGHNA and CDR2 is YNFKEQ. Trimming cost V 3 bases and J 6 bases; bases outside gene matches: 6. This CDR3 comprises 16 residues. Here the CDR3 reads CASSHAGTGGSNEQFF. The DNA of the CDR3 is TGTGCCAGCAGCCACGCCGGGACAGGGGGCTCCAATGAGCAGTTCTTC.

The gene calls are TRBV2 and TRBJ2-5, with a tentative D call TRBD2 (7 bases). The germline V gene encodes CDR1 SNHLY and CDR2 FYNNEI. The CDR3 runs to 14 residues. The V end lost 4 bases, the J end lost 4 bases, and 13 bases lay between the germline ends. The CDR3 loop is CASSGGGLGETQYF. CDR3 bases: TGTGCCAGCAGTGGGGGGGGGCTAGGAGAGACCCAGTACTTC.

The DNA for the CDR3 is TGTGCCGCTCACTCTTGGGGGATGAGCTCCTACAATGAGCAGTTCTTC. Translating gives CAAHSWGMSSYNEQFF. The V gene is TRBV10-3, the J gene TRBJ2-1; the D gene could be TRBD1 or TRBD2 (5 bases each). Trimming removed 11 bases at V and 0 bases at J, with 20 bases between. This CDR3 contains 16 residues. Per the germline V gene, CDR1 is ENHRY and CDR2 is SYGVKD.

This clone was observed a handful of times. The chain employs TRBV7-9 and TRBJ1-6; 7 bases map to TRBD1. Germline V gene lookup returns CDR1 SEHNR and CDR2 FQNEAQ (reference sequence). There are 15 residues in the CDR3. V lost 4 bases and J lost 7; bases outside the gene matches: 7. The CDR3: CASSSPAGGNSPLHF. Written as DNA, the CDR3 is TGTGCCAGCAGCTCCCCGGCAGGGGGGAATTCACCCCTCCACTTT.

The rearrangement uses TRBV6-1 and TRBJ1-4, with D unclear. Trimming removed 1 base from V and 5 bases from J, with 8 bases in between. Per the germline V gene, CDR1 is MNHNS and CDR2 is SASEGT. This CDR3 contains 14 residues. CDR3 bases: TGTGCCAGCAGTGAAGGGTTCGGGAATGAAAAACTGTTTTTT. This translates into CASSEGFGNEKLFF.

Details on this clone: Mismatch with germline at one junction end may stem from a read error. This sequence joins TRBV6-6 and TRBJ1-6; TRBD1 matches at 7 bases. Germline lookup yields CDR1 MNHNY and CDR2 SVGAGI (reference sequence). The CDR3 has 15 amino acids. This CDR3 reads CASSYWDSNKSPLHF. In DNA form, the CDR3 reads TGTGCCAGCAGTTACTGGGACAGTAATAAGTCACCCCTCCACTTT.

The CDR3 loop is CASSAGLLAVQGTQYF. The CDR3 DNA reads TGTGCCAGCAGCGCGGGCTTGCTCGCAGTTCAGGGCACGCAGTATTTT. This sequence joins TRBV9 and TRBJ2-3; perhaps TRBD1 as D (5 bases). V dropped 3 bases and J dropped 9 bases, with 23 bases sitting between them. CDR3 size: 16 residues. From germline, CDR1 is SGDLS and CDR2 YYNGEE.

The rearrangement links TRBV28 to TRBJ1-4; weak D call: TRBD1 (5 bases). The germline V and J ends were trimmed by 5 bases and 8 bases, with 21 bases remaining between them. This CDR3 is 16 amino acids long. The germline gives CDR1 MDHEN, CDR2 SYDVKM. Here the CDR3 reads CASSPLSGQGEEKLFF. The CDR3 bases are TGTGCCAGCAGTCCCCTTTCGGGGCAGGGAGAAGAAAAACTGTTTTTT.

This clone was seen more than once but under ten times. The chain employs TRBV6-5 and TRBJ1-6; D unresolved. CDR3 length: 14 amino acids. Germline V gene sequence: CDR1 MNHEY, CDR2 SVGAGI. Deletions cut 4 bases from V and 3 bases from J, with 7 bases between. CDR3 DNA sequence: TGTGCCAGCAGTTCAGGAAACTATAATTCACCCCTCCACTTT. Protein sequence: CASSSGNYNSPLHF.

The V call is TRBV2, the J call TRBJ2-3; D is undetermined. CDR1 SNHLY and CDR2 FYNNEI come from the germline V gene. CDR3 size: 13 residues. V was pared by 6 bases and J by 4 bases, with 11 bases between. The CDR3 here is CASSDRSADTQYF. The CDR3 DNA follows: TGTGCCAGCAGCGACCGGAGTGCAGATACGCAGTATTTT.